This record looks at one T cell receptor beta chain sequence and its context. Its antigen is unknown. Primers for the PCR totalled 60 Vbeta and 13 Jbeta. TCRdb's table, derived via immunoSEQ multiplex PCR, lists solely in-frame clones and lacks some. The repertoire has around 170,000 clones, just under 80% of them found once; the top ten carry about 1.9%. Trimming removed 0 bases from V and 0 bases from J, with 12 bases in between. The CDR3 is 16 amino acids. Looked up from germline, CDR1 is LGHNA and CDR2 is YSLEER. The sample belongs to a study of cytomegalovirus exposure and HLA in healthy donors. Regarding the study as a whole: At a 0.05 false discovery rate, a later analysis found 18,000 or so TCR beta sequences to be associated with HLA alleles. Using the classifier, cytomegalovirus status was reportedly diagnosed with high specificity and sensitivity. There were several of the most significant clusters that appeared linked to common viral pathogens in a later analysis. V- and J-gene trimming of TCR beta was linked (in a later analysis) to a missense DCLRE1C variant.

The genes are TRBV4-3 and TRBJ2-7, with D possibly being TRBD1 (6 bases). The sequence derives from a woman aged 25 to 39 in good health and CMV-seronegative. The sample consisted of PBMCs. The CDR3 DNA follows: TGCGCCAGCAGCCAAGATAGTAAGGGGGTCTCCTACGAGCAGTACTTC. Amino acid sequence: CASSQDSKGVSYEQYF.